The rows below give T cell receptor beta chains drawn from one sample of a study of T cells in localized non-small cell lung cancer. Measured with immunoSEQ multiplex PCR; TCRdb has only the in-frame clones, and not every one. Among around 15,000 clones, about 87% were seen once, and the ten largest hold 27%. Material: peripheral blood mononuclear cells, obtained before any cancer treatment. Receptors were obtained from a male donor at least 60 years old with stage II lung adenocarcinoma. Both conserved end residues are part of each CDR3. A D gene is named only where the DNA matches it firmly. Where a row states a size, it is once, few, many or the class of an expanded clone; other rows omit it.

>TRBJ2-7|TRBD2|TRBV29-1|.
TGCAGCGTTGGCGGGCTGTCAGCGGGGGGTTCCTACGAGCAGTACTTC
CSVGGLSAGGSYEQYF
>TRBJ1-5|.|TRBV7-8|.
TGTGCCAGCAGCTTGTCCGGGACCAATCAGCCCCAGCATTTT
CASSLSGTNQPQHF
>TRBJ1-4|.|TRBV7-8|.
TGTGCCAGCAGCTTAAGGGGACCGATGGCAACTAATGAAAAACTGTTTTTT
CASSLRGPMATNEKLFF
>TRBJ2-3|.|TRBV5-1|.
TGCGCCAGCAGCTCTAGATCCCAGGTTTCTAGCACAGATACGCAGTATTTT
CASSSRSQVSSTDTQYF
>TRBJ1-2|.|TRBV29-1|.
TGCAGCGTGCCGAAGTGGGGGCCTGTTTATGGCTACACCTTC
CSVPKWGPVYGYTF
>TRBJ1-5|.|TRBV25-1|once
TGTGCCGGCAGTGAATATGGGGGCAATCAGCCCCAGCATTTT
CAGSEYGGNQPQHF
>TRBJ2-5|.|TRBV6-1|.
TGTGCCAGCAGCGGACCCCCCCCAGAGACCCAGTACTTC
CASSGPPPETQYF
>TRBJ2-1|TRBD1|TRBV5-1|.
TGCGCCAGCAGCATCGGACAGGGGGACTACAATGAGCAGTTCTTC
CASSIGQGDYNEQFF
>TRBJ1-2|.|TRBV14|.
TGTGCCAGCAGCCAAGTAGGGGGAGGTTATGGCTACACCTTC
CASSQVGGGYGYTF
>TRBJ2-1|.|TRBV5-1|.
TGCGCCAGCAGCTTGGGGCAGCGCACGCAGTTCTTC
CASSLGQRTQFF
>TRBJ2-5|.|TRBV5-3|.
TGTGCCAGAAGCCGCCGACAAAGGGGCGAGACCCAGTACTTC
CARSRRQRGETQYF
>TRBJ1-1|.|TRBV9|.
TGTGCCAGCAGCGTAGGGAGGAGTGAGAGCACTGAAGCTTTCTTT
CASSVGRSESTEAFF
>TRBJ2-3|TRBD2|TRBV29-1|.
TGCAGCATAATTAGCGGGAGGTCTTCGGAGCGCACAGATACGCAGTATTTT
CSIISGRSSERTDTQYF
>TRBJ2-7|TRBD2|TRBV7-8|.
TGTGCCAGCAGCTTAGAAGCGGGAAGCTCCTACGAGCAGTACTTC
CASSLEAGSSYEQYF
>TRBJ1-2|.|TRBV6-5|.
TGTGCCAGCCGTTCTAGCGGCACGCTCACTAACTATGGCTACACCTTC
CASRSSGTLTNYGYTF
>TRBJ2-2|TRBD2|TRBV4-3|.
TGCGCCAGCAGCCAAGATTTCGGCCTAGCGGGAACCGGGGAGCTGTTTTTT
CASSQDFGLAGTGELFF
>TRBJ2-3|.|TRBV5-1|.
TGCGCCAGCAGCAAAGAAAACAGGGGAGGAGCAGATACGCAGTATTTT
CASSKENRGGADTQYF
>TRBJ2-3|TRBD1|TRBV6-5|.
TGTGCCAGCAGTTACGGGCAGGGGGCGCAAGATACGCAGTATTTT
CASSYGQGAQDTQYF
>TRBJ2-7|TRBD2|TRBV29-1|.
TGCAGCGTCAGGACTAGCGGGAACTCCTACGAGCAGTACTTC
CSVRTSGNSYEQYF
>TRBJ2-3|TRBD2|TRBV29-1|few
TGCAGCGTTGATGCGGCTAGCGGGAGTCCCCCGGATACGCAGTATTTT
CSVDAASGSPPDTQYF
>TRBJ2-3|.|TRBV20-1|.
TGCAGTGCTAGAGTCGCAGATACGCAGTATTTT
CSARVADTQYF
>TRBJ2-4|.|TRBV2|once
TGTGCCAGCAGTGTACGTGCGCTGGCCAAAAACATTCAGTACTTC
CASSVRALAKNIQYF
>TRBJ2-2|TRBD1|TRBV6-6|.
TGTGCCAATCGACAGGGGGCGAAAACCGGGGAGCTGTTTTTT
CANRQGAKTGELFF
>TRBJ1-1|.|TRBV29-1|once
TGCAGCGTTGACAGGAGGACCGAAGCTTTCTTT
CSVDRRTEAFF
>TRBJ2-2|TRBD1|TRBV7-6|.
TGTGCCAGCAGCTTGACCGACAGGGGGAACACCGGGGAGCTGTTTTTT
CASSLTDRGNTGELFF
>TRBJ1-2|.|TRBV18|.
TGTGCCAGCTCACTCTCAGGGGACCTCTGGGGCTACACCTTC
CASSLSGDLWGYTF
>TRBJ1-3|.|TRBV5-1|.
TGCGCCAGCAGTTTCGGAGACGGCGGAAACACCATATATTTT
CASSFGDGGNTIYF
>TRBJ1-4|TRBD1|TRBV7-9|.
TGTGCCAGCCGCTCTTCCGGGACAGCTAATGAAAAACTGTTTTTT
CASRSSGTANEKLFF
>TRBJ2-3|.|TRBV7-9|.
TGTGCCAGCAGCCGGGACTTCACAGATACGCAGTATTTT
CASSRDFTDTQYF
>TRBJ2-2|.|TRBV29-1|.
TGCAGCGTAATCAAAGGGGGCACCGGGGAGCTGTTTTTT
CSVIKGGTGELFF
>TRBJ2-7|.|TRBV27|.
TGTGCCAGCGGATCGGCGGGGAGCTCCTACGAGCAGTACTTC
CASGSAGSSYEQYF
>TRBJ1-4|.|TRBV6-1|.
TGTGCCAGCAGTGGACCCCTGATGGTTGAAAAACTGTTTTTT
CASSGPLMVEKLFF
>TRBJ1-3|TRBD1|TRBV30|.
TGTGCCTGGAGCCAGCGACAGGGACCTGGAAACACCATATATTTT
CAWSQRQGPGNTIYF
>TRBJ1-1|TRBD1|TRBV4-1|.
TGCGCCAGCAGCCACCTCGGGACAGATATGAACACTGAAGCTTTCTTT
CASSHLGTDMNTEAFF
>TRBJ1-2|.|TRBV7-9|.
TGTGCCAGCAGCTTACAGGAGAACTATGGCTACACCTTC
CASSLQENYGYTF
>TRBJ2-7|TRBD2|TRBV5-5|.
TGTGCCAGCAGCTTGGTTGGCGGGAGCGGCTCCTACGAGCAGTACTTC
CASSLVGGSGSYEQYF
>TRBJ2-7|.|TRBV9|.
TGTGCCAGCAGCGTAGCGGCGGTCTCCTACGAGCAGTACTTC
CASSVAAVSYEQYF
>TRBJ2-7|.|TRBV4-1|once
TGCGCCAGCAGCCAACTGAACGAGCAGTACTTC
CASSQLNEQYF
>TRBJ2-2|.|TRBV28|.
TGTGCCAGCACCCTAAGCGGTTACTCGAACACCGGGGAGCTGTTTTTT
CASTLSGYSNTGELFF
>TRBJ2-1|TRBD2|TRBV28|.
TGTGCCAGCATCCCCACCCTGCAACGGCCGGGACTAGCGCTATACAATGAGCAGTTCTTC
CASIPTLQRPGLALYNEQFF
>TRBJ1-1|.|TRBV5-4|medium-sized
TGTGCCAGCAGCCTCCCGACGTTAGCGGAAGCTTTCTTT
CASSLPTLAEAFF
>TRBJ1-1|.|TRBV11-2|.
TGTGCCAGCAGCTTAGAGCGGAACACTGAAGCTTTCTTT
CASSLERNTEAFF
>TRBJ1-4|TRBD1|TRBV7-3|once
TGTGCCAGCAGCGAGGGACAGGTTGAAAAACTGTTTTTT
CASSEGQVEKLFF
>TRBJ1-2|TRBD1|TRBV10-3|.
TGTGCCATCAGTGAGTCGGGACAGGGGAATGGCTACACCTTC
CAISESGQGNGYTF
>TRBJ2-2|.|TRBV11-2|.
TGTGCCAGCAGCTTTAGGCGGGCAGAAAACACCGGGGAGCTGTTTTTT
CASSFRRAENTGELFF
>TRBJ1-2|.|TRBV4-1|.
TGCGCCAGCAGCTCAACCACCTTTCAGTGGTGCACCTTC
CASSSTTFQWCTF
>TRBJ2-1|.|TRBV5-6|few
TGTGCCAGCAACTCGGGGCTTTCCACAAATGAGCAGTTCTTC
CASNSGLSTNEQFF
>TRBJ1-5|TRBD1|TRBV28|.
TGTGCCAGCAGTCTAGACAGGGCTCAGCCCCAGCATTTT
CASSLDRAQPQHF
>TRBJ2-2|.|TRBV6-8|few
TGTGCCAGCAGTTACAGGCGGGCAACCGGGGAGCTGTTTTTT
CASSYRRATGELFF
>TRBJ1-2|.|TRBV5-6|.
TGTGCCAGCAGCGCCCTTAACAGGGTCTATGGCTACACCTTC
CASSALNRVYGYTF
>TRBJ2-3|.|TRBV9|.
TGTGCCAGCAGCGTAAGGGCGCGCAGCGGACGCACAGATACGCAGTATTTT
CASSVRARSGRTDTQYF
>TRBJ2-5|.|TRBV5-6|.
TGTGCCAGCAGCTTGGTGGGCAGGGAGGAGACCCAGTACTTC
CASSLVGREETQYF
>TRBJ2-2|.|TRBV9|.
TGTGCCAGCAGCGTAGAACCGGGATCGACCGGGGAGCTGTTTTTT
CASSVEPGSTGELFF
>TRBJ1-2|.|TRBV19|.
TGTGCCAGTTCACAGACCTATGGCTACACCTTC
CASSQTYGYTF
>TRBJ2-1|TRBD2|TRBV5-1|.
TGCGCCAGCAGCTCAATAGCGGGAGCGGAGTATGAGCAGTTCTTC
CASSSIAGAEYEQFF
>TRBJ1-4|.|TRBV27|.
TGTGCCAGCAGTTTACTGCTCCAATCTGAAAAACTGTTTTTT
CASSLLLQSEKLFF
>TRBJ1-1|.|TRBV28|few
TGTGCCAGCAGAGCCACTGAAGCTTTCTTT
CASRATEAFF
>TRBJ2-1|TRBD2|TRBV27|.
TGTGCCAGCAGTATTTCGGGACTAGCGAGCTACAATGAGCAGTTCTTC
CASSISGLASYNEQFF